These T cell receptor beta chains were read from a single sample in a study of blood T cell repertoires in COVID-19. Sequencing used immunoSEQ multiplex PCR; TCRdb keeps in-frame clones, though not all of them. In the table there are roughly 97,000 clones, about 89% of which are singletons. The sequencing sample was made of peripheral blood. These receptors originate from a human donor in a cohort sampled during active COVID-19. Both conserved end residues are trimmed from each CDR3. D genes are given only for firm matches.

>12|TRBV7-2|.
ASSITAGNTEAF
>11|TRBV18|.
ASSPPGGYGYT
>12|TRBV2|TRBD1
ASTRTGGREKLF
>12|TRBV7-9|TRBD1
ASSSTGLNEKLF
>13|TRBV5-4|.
ASSFSLLGAGELF
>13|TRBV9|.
ASSVGNRAGAEAF
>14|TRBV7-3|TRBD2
ASSLGGAGGYYEQY
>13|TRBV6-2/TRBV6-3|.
ASSYGPENSYEQY
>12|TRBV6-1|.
ASSEPGQQETQY
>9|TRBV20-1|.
SAYIDNEQF
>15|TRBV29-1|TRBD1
SPPTGRDRNTWTEAF
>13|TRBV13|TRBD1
ASSLAFTGGTEAF
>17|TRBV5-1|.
ASSLMPGQGALLLSPLH
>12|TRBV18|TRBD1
ASTAGQGPYEQY
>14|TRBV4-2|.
ASSQGGTPGSQPQH
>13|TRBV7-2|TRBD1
ASSARGPAGNTIY
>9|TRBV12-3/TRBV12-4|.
ASSFLTEAF
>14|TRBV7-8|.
ASTLHSPRSPYEQY
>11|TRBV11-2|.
ASSFGYSGGYT
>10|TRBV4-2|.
ASSGPGNIQY
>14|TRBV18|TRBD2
ASSPTTSGSPGEQF
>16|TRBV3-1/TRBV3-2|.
ASSQDPGGVGHYNEQF
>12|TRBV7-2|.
ASSPTGSTSPLH
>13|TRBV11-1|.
ASSLELPNTDTQY
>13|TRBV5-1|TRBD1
ASSQDRSNTGELF
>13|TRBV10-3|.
AISESGGGVQPQH
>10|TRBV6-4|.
ASIPASRPQH
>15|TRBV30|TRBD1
AWSVSALDRGPGGYT
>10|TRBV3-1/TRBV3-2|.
ASSPGRTEAF
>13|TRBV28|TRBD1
ASSAYRGRDEKLF
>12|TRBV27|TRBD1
ASSAGGAYNEQF
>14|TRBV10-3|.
AISGWGETSTDTQY
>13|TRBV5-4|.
ASSLGAGTSYEQY
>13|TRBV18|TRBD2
ASSALAGANYEQY
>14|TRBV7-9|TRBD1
ASRLPGTGKVAEAF
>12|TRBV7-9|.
ASSSYSANYGYT
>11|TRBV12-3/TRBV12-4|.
ASSPGHGNTIY
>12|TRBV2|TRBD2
ASSGGGSRNEQF
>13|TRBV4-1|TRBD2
ASSRWGLATDTQY
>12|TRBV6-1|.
ASSELQGNTEAF
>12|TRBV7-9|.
ASSRDTVTDTQY
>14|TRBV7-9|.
ASSLEATGYTGELF
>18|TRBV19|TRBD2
ASLVYGTSGRKVSTDTQY
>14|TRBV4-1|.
ASSRTHPGAQETQY
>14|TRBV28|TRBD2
ASSPLTSGIYNEQF
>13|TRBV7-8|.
ASSPGQIYNYGYT
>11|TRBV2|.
ASRTGSKETQY